This T cell receptor beta chain comes out of a study of shared clonotypes between healthy human individuals. Only in-frame clones appear in the TCRdb table, and some are missing; sequencing was by immunoSEQ multiplex PCR. The table records around 2.1 million clones, 90% to 95% of them present only once. CD45RO negativity and positive selection for CCR7 defined naive CD8 cells, a population that excluded terminally differentiated effector memory CD45RA+ cells. The receptor's source is a man aged 18 to 29 in good health. Some clones in this sample may be carry-over from other donors' samples. The material sequenced was naive CD8+ T cells from PBMCs.

CDR3 bases: TGTGCCAGCAGTTTAGCGCAGGGTGAGCAGTTCTTC. This gives the protein CASSLAQGEQFF. The V call is TRBV28, the J call TRBJ2-1; weak D call: TRBD1 (5 bases). The CDR3 consists of 12 residues. V was trimmed by 2 bases and J by 9 bases, leaving 8 bases between them. CDR1 and CDR2 from the germline V gene are MDHEN and SYDVKM.